This T cell receptor (beta chain) originates from a study of cytomegalovirus exposure and HLA in healthy donors (dated by TCRdb to 2016 to 2017). Regarding the study in general: An earlier analysis of approximately 590 of the donors reported approximately 270 Gb of sequence data and roughly 100 million unique TCR beta sequences from around 200 million T cells. The aim of the study was to test whether cataloging public T cell receptors could identify signatures of past pathogen exposure. All discovery cohort repertoires had been generated using a single sequencing platform. Roughly 310 gigabases of sequencing data and tens of millions of unique TCR sequences were included in an early release covering under 650 HLA-typed donors. Rather than drawing on any new phenotypic data, the later analysis identified candidate immune exposures from TCR beta sequences and the way those sequences occurred across donors. Class I and class II HLA loci were covered by the typing at four-digit resolution. Along with the approximately 620-subject first cohort, a separate validation cohort of roughly 110 different subjects was used. The study combined high-throughput TCR immunosequencing, statistical association of individual TCRs with disease status, and machine learning to predict cytomegalovirus infection status. To study patterns of TCR occurrence, a later analysis re-analyzed previously published TCR beta repertoires from 700 or so donors and added high-resolution HLA genotyping. Alongside the repertoire data, information on donor age, sex, ethnicity and CMV serostatus was compiled. Of the 300 to 500 genotyped donors, more than 75% were placed in the genetic ancestry cluster associated with self-reported Caucasian donors. Genome-wide SNP genotypes for about 55% of the 666 donors were used in a later genetic analysis, which treated that subset as a discovery cohort. Five DR-DQ haplotypes were treated as single units for association and clustering because of strong linkage in the cohort. Among 398 genotyped donors of the cohort, an average of 235,054 unique TCR beta nucleotide sequences were sequenced per donor, around 18% of them non-productive. The number of typed donors differed by locus: about 629-640 for A, B, C, DRB1 and DQB1; about 520 for DQA1; 606 for DPA1; and around 450 for DPB1. In an earlier analysis of 500 to 650 of the donors, high-throughput TCR beta sequencing was used to judge whether each TCR beta V gene segment behaved as functional or pseudogenic. The study used immunosequencing to profile the T cell repertoires of approximately 690 subjects and linked those repertoires to cytomegalovirus serostatus. The full study reports these points: The study gave a list of around 170 TCR beta chains associated with cytomegalovirus. Compared with the approximately 710-donor mean, donors in an Asian-associated ancestry cluster had fewer N-insertions in productive TCRs, according to a later genetic analysis. In a later analysis, 16,951 TCR beta sequences were associated with specific HLA alleles at a false discovery rate of 0.05. Sequencing depth was assumed to be roughly uniform across donors in the presence/absence analyses, though that assumption may not hold. A later genetic analysis associated a missense DCLRE1C variant with V-gene and J-gene trimming of TCR beta chains, and an independent cohort replicated the association. HLA typing was unavailable for some donors at each locus, so association tests used only the typed subset. In this cohort, only TCR beta chains were sequenced, and detectable features were limited by the absence of alpha or paired-chain data. Linkage disequilibrium might explain the correlated functional status among segregating V segments, but an unknown experimental factor could not be ruled out. A further reported finding was that TCR beta sequences accurately predicted the HLA-A and HLA-B alleles for most subjects in the first cohort. In both the original and validation cohorts, the classifier was reported to diagnose cytomegalovirus status with high specificity and sensitivity. When HLA alleles, especially DR and DQ, strongly co-occurred, TCR associations were difficult to assign to individual alleles. The authors suggested that the approach could potentially be generalized to other disease states and immunological phenotypes. Across donors, most TCR sequences were observed very rarely, whereas some public TCRs were present in many individuals. In a later analysis, HLA-associated TCR beta chains were found to be more clonally expanded and to have lower generation probabilities than equally common non-associated chains. In vitro tests confirmed that three of the cytomegalovirus-associated TCR beta chains recognize cytomegalovirus antigens. An earlier analysis of 587 of the donors showed that most TCR beta V segments appeared in productive rearrangements either about 87% or about 30% of the time, which broadly matched IMGT annotations. According to a later analysis, TCR association rates differed among HLA loci, with DRB1 alleles showing the most associated TCRs and HLA-C alleles showing the fewest. CMV serostatus was the only immune exposure information available for the cohort. A later analysis found that most CMV-associated TCR beta chains appeared HLA-restricted, with HLA associations seemingly driven largely by CMV exposure. A cluster of highly shared sequence variants was judged likely to represent a technical artifact of the sequencing pipeline. About 17 rarely observed V segments, including chromosome 9 orphons, were excluded from the earlier analysis of approximately 500 of the donors because counts were too low. In a later analysis, several top co-occurrence clusters were reported to appear linked to parvovirus B19, influenza, CMV and Epstein-Barr virus.

The protocol used for the library was the immunoSEQ multiplex PCR assay. A mixture of 60 forward primers for TCR Vbeta segments and 13 reverse primers for TCR Jbeta segments was used in the multiplex PCR. A multiplex PCR assay on genomic DNA amplified the CDR3 region of rearranged TCR beta genes. The Illumina HiSeq System was used to sequence the amplified TCR beta libraries as 87-base-pair reads. The source study handled its data this way. A later analysis counted approximately 76 million unique TCR beta chains across the 650 to 800 repertoires, and around 9.9 million of these chains were shared by at least two donors. Raw reads were error-corrected and collapsed into unique sequences by a nearest-neighbor algorithm in which closely related sequences were merged to remove PCR and sequencing errors. To assign V, D and J gene segments, CDR3 sequences were aligned to IMGT reference sequences. For a sequence to be retained, a match of at least six nucleotides to both a V gene segment and a J gene segment was required. Rearrangements were called productive when the CDR3 lacked stop codons and stayed in frame with V and J; all others were non-productive. CDR3 was defined by IMGT convention, running from the second conserved V-encoded cysteine to the conserved J-encoded phenylalanine. Sequences without an unambiguous match to a single V gene segment were excluded from the earlier analysis of several hundred of the donors. In an earlier analysis of several hundred of the donors, a V segment was called functional when productive rearrangements were above 56.7%, and segregating when the standard deviation between donors exceeded 5%. A statistical classification framework was developed to diagnose cytomegalovirus status using the catalog of TCR beta chain sequences. In a later analysis, TCR nucleotide sequences were compared against IMGT/GENE-DB human TR gene sequences so that V and J genes could be assigned. Using the TCRdist pipeline, a later analysis assigned CDR3 sequences along with most-parsimonious VDJ recombination scenarios. In a later analysis, each TCR beta chain was defined by its CDR3 amino acid sequence together with its V-gene family, and reads lacking a unique V-gene family were excluded. As a way to deal with suspected cross-contamination and a sequencing artifact, a later analysis dropped 450 to 700 nucleotide sequences that were highly shared and had low generation probability. In a later analysis, a clonal expansion index for each public chain was calculated from normalized within-repertoire ranks of inferred template counts. Generation probabilities in a later analysis came from a VDJ recombination model fitted to out-of-frame rearrangements, and those results were checked against IGoR. In a later analysis, hypergeometric tests were used to score TCR-TCR, TCR-HLA and TCR-CMV co-occurrence, with a repertoire-size bias correction applied to TCR pairs. False discovery rates were estimated in a later analysis by permuting HLA or CMV assignments 20 times. In a later analysis, co-occurring TCRs were grouped with DBSCAN, and TCRdist sequence similarity was added when clustering was performed within HLA-allele-positive subsets. Repertoires with fewer than 30,000 or more than 120,000 public chains were left out of co-occurrence clustering, as were five repertoires with anomalous nucleotide sharing. TCRdb re-hosts the immuneACCESS table, in-frame sequences only. Its copies lack some clones; in the studies checked, an unresolved V gene accounts for under half of them, and the cause for the rest is not known. V, J and clone size were drawn from that table, and D and trimming were deduced from the DNA. Present in this sample are about 200,000 clones, around three quarters of which were seen just once. Roughly 1.9% of the sample belongs to the ten largest clones.

About this clone itself: The antigen this receptor binds is unknown. It has no much larger one-base neighbor in the sample; base qualities were not kept.

The cohort comprised some 680 healthy bone marrow donors. At the time of sampling, all cohort members were nominally healthy, though unrecorded immune exposures were likely present. The donor tested CMV seronegative, placing the donor among the 350 or so seronegative members of the cohort. A peripheral blood sample was collected from each donor, and TCR beta sequencing was performed on peripheral blood mononuclear cells. The Qiagen DNeasy Blood Extraction Kit was used to extract genomic DNA from the blood cell samples. The TCR was taken from a woman younger than 45 in good health and CMV-seronegative. Sequencing was carried out using PBMCs.

Here the CDR3 is given as CASSSGIINYGYTF. The DNA sequence is given as TGTGCCAGCAGCTCAGGGATTATCAACTATGGCTACACCTTC. The chain uses TRBV7-9 and TRBJ1-2; TRBD1 is possibly the D segment (5 matching bases). According to the germline V gene (reference sequence), CDR1 reads SEHNR and CDR2 reads FQNEAQ. V sheds 4 bases and J sheds 2 bases, leaving 11 bases between their ends. The CDR3 measures 14 amino acids from cysteine to phenylalanine. The CDR3 DNA has 42 bases and is translated from base 1.